Listed below are T cell receptor beta chains from one sample, sequenced in a study of blood T cell repertoires in COVID-19. Produced via immunoSEQ multiplex PCR; TCRdb's table is partial and in-frame only. The sample includes more than 300,000 clones, around 82% seen only once; the top ten take 1.2%. The sequenced sample consisted of peripheral blood. These receptors were collected from a woman aged 45-65 years with acute or convalescent COVID-19. CDR3s include the opening cysteine and the closing phenylalanine or tryptophan. Fields, in order: J gene, D gene, clone size, V gene, CDR3 DNA, CDR3 protein. The D gene is left open where the match is weak. Clone size is stated in some rows and not others, as once, few, many or a class when expanded.

J: TRBJ2-5; D: NA; size: NA; V: TRBV25-1; DNA: TGTGCCAGCAGTGACCCCCCACAGGAAGAGACCCAGTACTTC; CDR3: CASSDPPQEETQYF
J: TRBJ1-2; D: NA; size: NA; V: TRBV5-1; DNA: TGCGCCAGCAGCTTTGGGCTTAACTATGGCTACACCTTC; CDR3: CASSFGLNYGYTF
J: TRBJ1-1; D: NA; size: NA; V: TRBV5-1; DNA: TGCGCCAGCAGCTGGACAAAGAACACTGAAGCTTTCTTT; CDR3: CASSWTKNTEAFF
J: TRBJ2-2; D: TRBD2; size: once; V: TRBV18; DNA: TGTGCCAGCTCACCCAGCGGGACGAACACCGGGGAGCTGTTTTTT; CDR3: CASSPSGTNTGELFF
J: TRBJ1-2; D: NA; size: NA; V: TRBV6-1; DNA: TGTGCCAGCAGGGCCAGACAGTCCTATGGCTACACCTTC; CDR3: CASRARQSYGYTF
J: TRBJ2-3; D: NA; size: NA; V: TRBV7-2; DNA: TGTGCCAGCAGCTTAGCAAGCGGCCTTGGGAATACGCAGTATTTT; CDR3: CASSLASGLGNTQYF
J: TRBJ2-5; D: TRBD1; size: NA; V: TRBV5-6; DNA: TGTGCCAGCAGCTTAAGTAACACAGGGGATGAGACCCAGTACTTC; CDR3: CASSLSNTGDETQYF
J: TRBJ1-1; D: TRBD1; size: NA; V: TRBV2; DNA: TGTGCCAGCAGGGAACTGGGACAGGGGAACACTGAAGCTTTCTTT; CDR3: CASRELGQGNTEAFF
J: TRBJ1-2; D: NA; size: NA; V: TRBV25-1; DNA: TGTGCCAGCAGTGAGGCAGGGAACTATGGCTACACCTTC; CDR3: CASSEAGNYGYTF
J: TRBJ1-2; D: NA; size: NA; V: TRBV3-1/TRBV3-2; DNA: TGTGCCAGCAGCTCTCGGGGTTCTACCGGGGGCTACACCTTC; CDR3: CASSSRGSTGGYTF
J: TRBJ2-5; D: NA; size: NA; V: TRBV29-1; DNA: TGCAGCGTTGAACTCCAGATCCAAGAGACCCAGTACTTC; CDR3: CSVELQIQETQYF
J: TRBJ1-4; D: NA; size: NA; V: TRBV10-2; DNA: TGCGCCAGCAGTGACGACAGAACTAATGAAAAACTGTTTTTT; CDR3: CASSDDRTNEKLFF
J: TRBJ2-1; D: NA; size: NA; V: TRBV9; DNA: TGTGCCAGCAGCCCGTTGAGCGGGCTCTACAATGAGCAGTTCTTC; CDR3: CASSPLSGLYNEQFF
J: TRBJ2-3; D: NA; size: NA; V: TRBV5-1; DNA: TGCGCCAGCGCTACGAAGATTAGCACAGATACGCAGTATTTT; CDR3: CASATKISTDTQYF
J: TRBJ1-4; D: NA; size: NA; V: TRBV10-3; DNA: TGTGCCACCGCGGCGGGACCCCCGGGTACTAATGAAAAACTGTTTTTT; CDR3: CATAAGPPGTNEKLFF
J: TRBJ1-5; D: NA; size: NA; V: TRBV2; DNA: TGTGCCAGCAGTGAAAGCGGCACGGGTCAGCCCCAGCATTTT; CDR3: CASSESGTGQPQHF
J: TRBJ2-1; D: TRBD2; size: NA; V: TRBV7-8; DNA: TGTGCCAGCAGCCCGTCGGCCGGACTAGCGGGATTGACTGAGCAGTTCTTC; CDR3: CASSPSAGLAGLTEQFF
J: TRBJ2-3; D: NA; size: NA; V: TRBV7-2; DNA: TGTGCCAGCAGCTTAGGAACAGGCACAGATACGCAGTATTTT; CDR3: CASSLGTGTDTQYF
J: TRBJ2-5; D: TRBD2; size: NA; V: TRBV11-3; DNA: TGTGCCAGCAGCCCTGGGACTAGCGGGAGTGAGACCCAGTACTTC; CDR3: CASSPGTSGSETQYF
J: TRBJ1-4; D: NA; size: NA; V: TRBV2; DNA: TGTGCCAGCAGTGGAGACTTTAATGAAAAACTGTTTTTT; CDR3: CASSGDFNEKLFF
J: TRBJ1-6; D: NA; size: once; V: TRBV2; DNA: TGTGCCAGCAGTGAAGCGCACCGACAGGCACCCCTCCACTTT; CDR3: CASSEAHRQAPLHF
J: TRBJ1-5; D: NA; size: NA; V: TRBV19; DNA: TGTGCCAGTACTGGGGAGGCGACCGGTCGTCCCCAGCATTTT; CDR3: CASTGEATGRPQHF
J: TRBJ1-2; D: NA; size: NA; V: TRBV6-5; DNA: TGTGCCAGCAGTCACAGGGATGGCTACACCTTC; CDR3: CASSHRDGYTF
J: TRBJ1-4; D: TRBD1; size: NA; V: TRBV25-1; DNA: TGTGCCAGCAGTGATCCCGTCCGACAGGGACCTAATGAAAAACTGTTTTTT; CDR3: CASSDPVRQGPNEKLFF
J: TRBJ2-7; D: TRBD2; size: NA; V: TRBV12-3/TRBV12-4; DNA: TGTGCCAGCAGTCGGGGGGGAGGCCACGAGCAGTACTTC; CDR3: CASSRGGGHEQYF
J: TRBJ1-1; D: NA; size: NA; V: TRBV18; DNA: TGTGCCAGCTCACAAAACCCTCACAGGGCGGACACTGAAGCTTTCTTT; CDR3: CASSQNPHRADTEAFF
J: TRBJ1-5; D: NA; size: once; V: TRBV7-9; DNA: TGTGCCAGCAGCCATACAGGGTGGCAGCCCCAGCATTTT; CDR3: CASSHTGWQPQHF
J: TRBJ2-1; D: NA; size: NA; V: TRBV7-9; DNA: TGTGCCAGCAGCCCACGCCCCACGGGGTCCTACAATGAGCAGTTCTTC; CDR3: CASSPRPTGSYNEQFF
J: TRBJ1-2; D: NA; size: NA; V: TRBV6-5; DNA: TGTGCCAGCAGTCCCGAAGGCAGGGGTAATGGCTACACCTTC; CDR3: CASSPEGRGNGYTF
J: TRBJ2-2; D: NA; size: NA; V: TRBV6-6; DNA: TGTGCCAGCAGTTACTCGGGGCAGGGCGGCACCGGGGAGCTGTTTTTT; CDR3: CASSYSGQGGTGELFF
J: TRBJ1-1; D: NA; size: NA; V: TRBV3-1/TRBV3-2; DNA: TGTGCCAGCAGCCAGGGCCACTCGAACACTGAAGCTTTCTTT; CDR3: CASSQGHSNTEAFF
J: TRBJ2-4; D: TRBD2; size: NA; V: TRBV5-1; DNA: TGCGCCAGCAGCTTGGAAGGGCGGGGGGACATTCAGTACTTC; CDR3: CASSLEGRGDIQYF
J: TRBJ1-1; D: NA; size: NA; V: TRBV3-1/TRBV3-2; DNA: TGTGCCAGCAGCCAAGATTATAGCGGGACTGAAGCTTTCTTT; CDR3: CASSQDYSGTEAFF
J: TRBJ2-5; D: TRBD2; size: NA; V: TRBV5-4; DNA: TGTGCCAGCAGCCCAGGAGGGACTAGCGAGGAGACCCAGTACTTC; CDR3: CASSPGGTSEETQYF
J: TRBJ2-3; D: NA; size: NA; V: TRBV5-1; DNA: TGCGCCAGCAGCTCTGACAGGCGAGTCACAGATACGCAGTATTTT; CDR3: CASSSDRRVTDTQYF
J: TRBJ2-1; D: TRBD2; size: NA; V: TRBV7-6; DNA: TGTGCCAGCAGCTTAGTAGGTAGCGGGGGGGCCAGTGAGCAGTTCTTC; CDR3: CASSLVGSGGASEQFF
J: TRBJ1-1; D: NA; size: NA; V: TRBV7-8; DNA: TGTGCCAGCAGCTTAGGAGGGAGGCCTGAAGCTTTCTTT; CDR3: CASSLGGRPEAFF
J: TRBJ1-5; D: NA; size: NA; V: TRBV19; DNA: TGTGCCAGTAGTATGGATGGCGGCAGGGTGAGGCCCCAGCATTTT; CDR3: CASSMDGGRVRPQHF
J: TRBJ1-4; D: NA; size: few; V: TRBV3-1/TRBV3-2; DNA: TGTGCCAGCAGCCAACAACAGGAAAAACTGTTTTTT; CDR3: CASSQQQEKLFF
J: TRBJ2-2; D: TRBD1; size: NA; V: TRBV7-3; DNA: TGTGCCAGCAGCCGAGGGGACAGGGTTAGCACCGGGGAGCTGTTTTTT; CDR3: CASSRGDRVSTGELFF
J: TRBJ2-7; D: TRBD2; size: once; V: TRBV5-4; DNA: TGTGCCAGCAGCTTGCTGGGGCTAGCGGGAGATGAGCAGTACTTC; CDR3: CASSLLGLAGDEQYF
J: TRBJ1-6; D: NA; size: NA; V: TRBV6-1; DNA: TGTGCCAGCAGTGAAGCCCCGACAGGCAGATCCCTCCACTTT; CDR3: CASSEAPTGRSLHF